The entry that follows covers one TCR beta chain sequence. The antigen this receptor binds is unknown. No qualities accompany the bases; no much larger clone lies one base away. This entry belongs to a study of blood T cells in healthy people across ages (dated by TCRdb to the mid-2010s). Background for the entire study: In model experiments, template switching captured about one uniquely barcoded TCR beta cDNA molecule for every two T cells. Age-related changes in TCR beta repertoire diversity were measured in the study by deep sequencing normalized with unique cDNA molecular identifiers. Four age groups were formed from the donors: young (average approximately 15 years), middle-aged (approximately 39), aged (roughly 58) and long-lived (82). To avoid experimental bias, donors of different ages were distributed randomly across sequencing lanes. The study analyzed two additional independent replicas of 1 million unique cDNA reads from the same blood draw for two donors, one aged 18 to 30 and one aged 80 or older. On the study overall, not on this receptor specifically: The percentage of naive T cells measured by flow cytometry correlated strongly with observed TCR beta diversity. Estimates of total diversity based on one million sequenced T cells were considered lower bounds and underestimates. Conclusive comparison of naive and antigen-experienced compartments was prevented by the profiling of bulk unsorted PBMCs. Observed TCR beta diversity per million T cells fell roughly linearly with age, and a significant reduction was already apparent by age approximately 40. Compared with the aged group, the long-lived group had more naive CD4+ T cells, fewer expanded clones and increased TCR diversity, suggesting age selection. The CMV infection status of donors was not known, potentially confounding age-related changes in expanded clonotypes.

The protocol used for the library was 5' RACE. The sequencer listed for this sample is Illumina HiSeq 2500. The second PCR ran for roughly 6 to 11 cycles and used a J-beta primer mix along with a sample-barcoded 5' primer. A unique molecular identifier was introduced onto each TCR beta cDNA molecule by a template-switch 5' adaptor carrying 12 random nucleotides. At least 2.5 million CDR3-containing paired-end reads were obtained from each sample. All of the RNA was converted into first-strand cDNA using the Mint cDNA synthesis kit, with a TRBC-specific oligonucleotide serving as the primer. All cDNA was treated with uracil-DNA glycosylase and then went through a first 18-cycle PCR with the universal primers M1SS and BC2_uni_R. The original pipeline was this. Normalization of each sample was performed by random selection of 1 million high-quality reads, each carrying a distinct molecular identifier. Instead of being binned into consensus sequences, reads that shared molecular identifiers were thrown out. CDR3 identification, clonotype clustering and error correction used MiTCR with a Q25 quality threshold and the strictest error-elimination algorithm. A nonparametric unseen species model using Euler transformation provided a lower-bound estimate of total TCR beta diversity. The public reads were reanalyzed by TCRdb: fastp trimming at Q25, MiXCR alignment, in-frame beta chains only. Entries that share a CDR3 protein sequence are merged under the most common genes and DNA. What appears here as the V and J calls and clone size reflects TCRdb's work, not the paper's. In this sample the table shows about 730,000 distinct CDR3 sequences, 43% of which occur a single time. The top ten constitute 20% to 25% of the sample.

The donors were roughly 38 Caucasian individuals from Russia, aged roughly 6 to 90 years, who were systemically healthy. Each donor gave approximately 9.4 milliliters of peripheral blood, drawn into EDTA-treated Vacutainer tubes. Ficoll-Paque density-gradient centrifugation was used to isolate PBMCs, with at least 6 million per sample. Total RNA was extracted from PBMCs with Trizol reagent, with at least 5.5 micrograms obtained per sample. Naive CD45RAhigh/CD27high T cell percentages were measured by flow cytometry on a PBMC aliquot from every donor. CDR1 and CDR2 are read off the germline V gene as SGHTA and FQGNSA. The V end loses 5 bases and the J end loses 3 bases, and a stretch of 19 bases separates them. Counted from cysteine to phenylalanine, this CDR3 has 17 amino acids. The kept DNA is CDR3 alone, 51 bases in frame from the first base.

The TCR comes from a woman aged 60-70 years in good health. The sequence links TRBV7-2 to TRBJ2-2; a tentative D call is TRBD1 (6 bases match). What was sequenced was blood. The CDR3 protein sequence reads: CASSPRARDKHTGELFF. The DNA sequence is TGTGCCAGCAGCCCCAGGGCCCGGGACAAACACACCGGGGAGCTGTTTTTT. Outside the CDR3, residues come from the reference TRBV7-2 and TRBJ2-2 proteins, so the full variable domain is: GAGVSQSPSNKVTEKGKDVELRCDPISGHTALYWYRQSLGQGLEFLIYFQGNSAPDKSGLPSDRFSAERTGGSVSTLTIQRTQQEDSAVYLCASSPRARDKHTGELFFGEGSRLTVL.